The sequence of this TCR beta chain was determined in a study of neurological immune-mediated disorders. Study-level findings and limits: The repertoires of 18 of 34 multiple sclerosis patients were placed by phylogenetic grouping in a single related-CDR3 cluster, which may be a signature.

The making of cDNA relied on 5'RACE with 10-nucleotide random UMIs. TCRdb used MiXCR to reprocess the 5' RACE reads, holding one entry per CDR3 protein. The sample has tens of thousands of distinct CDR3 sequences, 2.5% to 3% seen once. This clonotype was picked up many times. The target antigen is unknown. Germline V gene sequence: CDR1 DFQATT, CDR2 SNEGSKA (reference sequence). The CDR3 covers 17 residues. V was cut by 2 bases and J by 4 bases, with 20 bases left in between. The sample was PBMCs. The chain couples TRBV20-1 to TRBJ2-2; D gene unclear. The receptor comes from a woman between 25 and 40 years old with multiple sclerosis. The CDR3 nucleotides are TGCAGTGCTAGAACACCCGGGTCCATCCCGGGCACCGGGGAGCTGTTTTTT. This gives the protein CSARTPGSIPGTGELFF.